The text below deals with one T cell receptor (beta chain). Antigen: not known. This entry is derived from a study of identical twins. Study-level points and caveats: Sequences that were beta out-of-frame showed weaker excess twin sharing. One should note that invariant MAIT and iNKT cells could partly confound zero-insertion analyses.

TCRdb re-analysed the 5' RACE reads in MiXCR, keeping a single row per CDR3 protein. The repertoire holds fewer than 550,000 distinct CDR3 sequences, with 13% to 15% as singletons. Trimming left V 8 bases short and J 1 base short, with 9 bases between. This CDR3 has 12 amino acids. CDR1 and CDR2 from the germline V gene are LNHNV and YYDKDF (reference sequence). The same data also went into a second study, on yellow fever vaccine responses in identical twins. This second report adds: Vaccine-induced T cell responses in twins were reportedly observed to appear partly convergent, partly personalized.

The source is a woman aged 18-29 years in good health. The material sequenced was CD4+ T cells sorted from blood. The chain combines TRBV15 with TRBJ2-7; D gene ambiguous. This CDR3 reads CATRGRSYEQYF. CDR3 DNA sequence: TGTGCCACCCGCGGTAGGTCCTACGAGCAGTACTTC.